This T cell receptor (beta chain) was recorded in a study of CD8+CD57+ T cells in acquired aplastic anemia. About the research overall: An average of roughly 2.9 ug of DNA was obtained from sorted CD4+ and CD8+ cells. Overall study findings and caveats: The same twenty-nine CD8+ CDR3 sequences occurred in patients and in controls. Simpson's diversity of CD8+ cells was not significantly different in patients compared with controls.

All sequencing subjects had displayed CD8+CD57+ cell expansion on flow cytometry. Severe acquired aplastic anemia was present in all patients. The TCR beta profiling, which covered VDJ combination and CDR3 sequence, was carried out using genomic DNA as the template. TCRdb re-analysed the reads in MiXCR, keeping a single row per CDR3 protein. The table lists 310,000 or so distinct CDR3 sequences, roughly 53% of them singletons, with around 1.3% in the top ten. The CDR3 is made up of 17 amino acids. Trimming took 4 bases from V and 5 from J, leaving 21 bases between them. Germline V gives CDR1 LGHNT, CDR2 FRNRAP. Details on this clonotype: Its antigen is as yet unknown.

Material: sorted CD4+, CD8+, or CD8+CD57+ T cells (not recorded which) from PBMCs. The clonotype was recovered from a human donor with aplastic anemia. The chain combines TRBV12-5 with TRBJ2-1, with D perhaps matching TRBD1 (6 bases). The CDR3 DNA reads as TGTGCTAGTGGTTCGGACCTCTTGGACAGACGAAACAATGAGCAGTTCTTC. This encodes CASGSDLLDRRNNEQFF.